A selection of T cell receptor beta chains follows, all from one sample in a study of human T cells and chemical hapten exposure. TCRdb processed the RACE reads anew with MiXCR; each CDR3 protein has one entry. Found here are some 38,000 distinct CDR3 sequences, roughly 9.5% of them singletons; the top ten hold about 27%. The sample in question was whole blood, obtained in connection with sensitization to the hapten diphenylcyclopropenone (DPC). The receptor source for this set is a man aged 50-59 years with alopecia areata. Some clones in this sample may be carry-over from other donors' samples. The CDR3 runs from the conserved cysteine through the conserved F or W. The D gene is left open where the match is weak. Size tells how often a clone was seen (once, few, many) or the class of an expanded clone, and some rows leave it out.

j_call clone_size d_call v_call cdr3_nt cdr3_aa
TRBJ2-7 many TRBD1 TRBV6-2/TRBV6-3 TGTGCCAGCAGTTCCCCCGGGACAGGGGCCTACGAGCAGTACTTC CASSSPGTGAYEQYF
TRBJ2-7 few TRBD2 TRBV5-4 TGTGCCAGCAGCACTTACTTAAGGACTAGCGGGAACGAGCAGTACTTC CASSTYLRTSGNEQYF
TRBJ2-7 many - TRBV7-9 TGTGCCAGCAGCCCAAGGACCATCTACGAGCAGTACTTC CASSPRTIYEQYF
TRBJ1-5 few - TRBV12-3/TRBV12-4 TGTGCCAGCAGTTTAGGCAGCAATCAGCCCCAGCATTTT CASSLGSNQPQHF
TRBJ2-2 many - TRBV27 TGTGCCAGCAGTTTACAATTTACCGGGGAGCTGTTTTTT CASSLQFTGELFF
TRBJ2-5 few - TRBV28 TGTGCCAGCAGACAGGAGGGCCGAGAGACCCAGTACTTC CASRQEGRETQYF
TRBJ2-1 many TRBD2 TRBV28 TGTGCCAGCGCCCTTAGCGGGGGACTTTACAATGAGCAGTTCTTC CASALSGGLYNEQFF
TRBJ1-2 few TRBD1 TRBV20-1 TGCAGTGCTAGAGAGGACAGGGGGAACTATGGCTACACCTTC CSAREDRGNYGYTF
TRBJ2-7 - TRBD1 TRBV6-2/TRBV6-3 TGTGCCAGCAGTTACTCCTGGGACAGACCGTCCTACGAGCAGTACTTC CASSYSWDRPSYEQYF
TRBJ2-3 few - TRBV15 TGTGCCACCAGGGGTTTGGCCCGTACAGATACGCAGTATTTT CATRGLARTDTQYF
TRBJ1-1 few - TRBV6-1 TGTGCCAGCAGTCCTTTAGGGCAGATGAACACTGAAGCTTTCTTT CASSPLGQMNTEAFF
TRBJ2-7 few TRBD2 TRBV25-1 TGTGCCAGCAGTGTACTCGGGAGGAGTGGGAACGAGCAGTACTTC CASSVLGRSGNEQYF
TRBJ2-7 many - TRBV20-1 TGCAGTGCAACCCGGGACATACGGGACTACGAGCAGTACTTC CSATRDIRDYEQYF